The 19 T cell receptor beta chains presented below share a single source sample, sequenced in a study of beta chain features in type 1 diabetes. These receptors' antigens are unknown. The entirety of the isolated RNA underwent reverse transcription, so expressed TCRB transcripts were sequenced. Profiled with immunoSEQ multiplex PCR; TCRdb holds only in-frame clones, not every one. The repertoire holds 160,000 or so clones, with around 8.6% as singletons. Notes on the study in general: All four CD4+ subsets of Type 1 diabetes patients contained TCRB CDR3s that were moderately but significantly shorter.

Sample: central memory CD4+ T cells from blood. Receptors originate from a woman aged 18-35 years with type 1 diabetes.

This clone occurred many times. The chain employs TRBV7-9 and TRBJ2-7; 8 bases are shared with TRBD1. The ends lost 7 bases at V and 1 base at J; junction bases unmatched: 9. CDR3 length equals 15 residues. CDR1 is SEHNR and CDR2 is FQNEAQ in the germline V gene (reference sequence). CDR3 sequence (DNA): TGTGCCAGCAACCCCGGGACAGGTAGTTCCTACGAGCAGTACTTC. The encoded protein is CASNPGTGSSYEQYF.

The table lists this clone with a few counts. The chain is built from TRBV29-1 and TRBJ1-1, with TRBD1 identical over 9 bases. J gave up 4 bases and V 4 bases, and 1 base lay outside the gene matches. Germline loops: CDR1 SQVTM, CDR2 ANQGSEA. The CDR3 covers 12 residues. In DNA, the CDR3 is TGCAGCGTTGGACAGGGGGGCACTGAAGCTTTCTTT. This codes for CSVGQGGTEAFF.

This clone was observed a few times. The chain combines TRBV28 with TRBJ1-4; D not certain. The CDR3 is 14 amino acids. Per germline, CDR1 MDHEN and CDR2 SYDVKM. The V and J ends lost 6 bases and 7 bases respectively, with 15 bases between them. CDR3 coding DNA: TGTGCCAGCAGCCACGCGGTATTCGGTGAAAAACTGTTTTTT. This translates into CASSHAVFGEKLFF.

This clone occurred a few times. The V and J genes are TRBV11-1 and TRBJ2-1, with TRBD1 as a possible D gene (5 bases). In germline, CDR1 is SGHAT, CDR2 FQDESV (reference sequence). Trimming pared 7 bases from V and 5 bases from J, leaving 15 bases between. The CDR3 covers 14 residues. The CDR3 region has the DNA TGTGCCAGCACTCCCTCGACAGTCCACAATGAGCAGTTCTTC. It codes for CASTPSTVHNEQFF.

In its sample, this clone was seen a few times. The genes are TRBV7-2 and TRBJ2-7, with TRBD1 matching 8 bases. In germline, CDR1 is SGHTA, CDR2 FQGNSA. The CDR3 runs to 14 residues. V trimming: 1 base; J trimming: 6 bases; junction bases outside the gene matches: 5. CDR3: CASSLGQGASEQYF. CDR3 in DNA: TGTGCCAGCAGCTTAGGGCAGGGGGCTTCCGAGCAGTACTTC.

The rearrangement links TRBV6-5 to TRBJ2-7; TRBD2 is a possible D gene (5 bases). The V end lost 6 bases, the J end lost 2 bases, and 14 bases lay between the germline ends. The germline CDR1 and CDR2 sequences are MNHEY and SVGAGI. The CDR3 contains 14 residues. The CDR3 loop is CASRVGNDAYEQYF. Written as DNA, the CDR3 is TGTGCCAGCAGGGTCGGGAACGATGCCTACGAGCAGTACTTC.

This clone was detected only a few times. The chain is built from TRBV4-2 and TRBJ2-1; TRBD1 might be the D (5 bases). Germline values: CDR1 LGHNA, CDR2 YNFKEQ. The CDR3 totals 13 residues. Between the trimmed V and J ends, which lost 0 bases and 9 bases, there was a span of 9 bases. The CDR3 loop reads CASSQDRRGEQFF. In nucleotides, the CDR3 is TGTGCCAGCAGCCAAGATCGAAGGGGTGAGCAGTTCTTC.

This clone was counted between two and nine times. The gene calls are TRBV9 and TRBJ1-1, with D unclear. The CDR3 has 14 residues. V lost 0 bases to trimming and J lost 5 bases, with 11 bases between them. Per germline, CDR1 SGDLS and CDR2 YYNGEE. The CDR3 region is CASSVAPVGTEAFF. CDR3 nucleotides: TGTGCCAGCAGCGTAGCGCCAGTCGGGACTGAAGCTTTCTTT.

V is TRBV7-9 and J is TRBJ2-7, with a possible D match to TRBD1 (5 bases). Deletions cut 3 bases from V and 5 bases from J, with 11 bases between. Germline lookup yields CDR1 SEHNR and CDR2 FQNEAQ (reference sequence). The CDR3 spans 13 residues. CDR3 bases: TGTGCCAGCAGCTTGGCAGGGTCCCACGAGCAGTACTTC. This translates into CASSLAGSHEQYF.

This clone was detected only a few times. J is TRBJ1-6 and V is TRBV9; 7 positions match TRBD1. Trimming cost V 4 bases and J 14 bases; bases outside gene matches: 15. This CDR3 comprises 15 residues. Per the germline V gene, CDR1 is SGDLS and CDR2 is YYNGEE. The CDR3 DNA reads as TGTGCCAGCAGCTTATCCGGGACACCCAGGGGGGCCCTCCACTTT. Encoded protein: CASSLSGTPRGALHF.

V is TRBV7-2 and J is TRBJ2-5; 7 bases line up with TRBD2. CDR1 SGHTA and CDR2 FQGNSA come from the germline V gene. V dropped 5 bases and J dropped 7; count of bases not matched to a gene: 13. The CDR3 covers 15 residues. CDR3 region: CASSPVGGGPVTQYF. For the CDR3, the DNA is TGTGCCAGCAGCCCGGTGGGGGGAGGGCCCGTGACCCAGTACTTC.

This chain joins TRBV23-1 and TRBJ1-1; no clear D gene. TRBV23-1 has ORF status, its function being uncertain. Trimming stripped 0 bases from V and 7 bases from J, with 12 bases between. This CDR3 spans 14 amino acids. CDR3 nucleotide sequence: TGCGCCAGCAGTCAATCGCGAAAGCCGAGTGAAGCTTTCTTT. This gives the protein CASSQSRKPSEAFF.

The V and J genes are TRBV28 and TRBJ2-5, with D perhaps matching TRBD1 (6 bases). Trimming removed 6 bases from V and 5 bases from J, with 16 bases in between. This CDR3 has 14 residues. The germline gives CDR1 MDHEN, CDR2 SYDVKM. The CDR3 reads CASRSLGAGETQYF. CDR3 sequence (DNA): TGTGCCAGCAGGTCCTTGGGGGCCGGGGAGACCCAGTACTTC.

The chain links TRBV10-3 to TRBJ2-1; 9 bases are a match to TRBD2. The CDR3 has 17 residues. Germline CDR1 is ENHRY and CDR2 is SYGVKD. V lost 3 bases and J lost 0; bases outside the gene matches: 6. The chain's CDR3 is CAISDPSGIGSYNEQFF. The CDR3, as DNA: TGTGCCATCAGTGATCCTAGCGGGATTGGCTCCTACAATGAGCAGTTCTTC.

The chain employs TRBV7-9 and TRBJ2-1; 11 bases are a match to TRBD1. The CDR3 covers 15 residues. Germline CDR1 reads SEHNR; CDR2 reads FQNEAQ (reference sequence). V gave up 5 bases and J gave up 4 bases; unmatched junction bases: 4. In DNA form, the CDR3 reads TGTGCCAGCAGCGAGGGACAGGGGGTTTACAATGAGCAGTTCTTC. Amino acids: CASSEGQGVYNEQFF.

The chain uses TRBV6-5 and TRBJ2-5; D might be TRBD1 (5 bases). Germline V CDR1 and CDR2: MNHEY, SVGAGI. This CDR3 is 14 amino acids long. V dropped 8 bases and J dropped 0 bases, with 13 bases sitting between them. The CDR3 loop is CASGASGYQETQYF. DNA of the CDR3: TGTGCCAGCGGGGCTTCAGGGTACCAAGAGACCCAGTACTTC.

The chain employs TRBV5-1 and TRBJ2-1; D is possibly TRBD2 (5 bases). Trimming left V 4 bases short and J 7 bases short, with 15 bases between. The CDR3 length is 14 residues. Germline V gene data show CDR1 as SGHRS and CDR2 as YFSETQ. Here the CDR3 DNA reads TGCGCCAGCAGCCCCGGCGGGTGGGAGAATGAGCAGTTCTTC. It encodes CASSPGGWENEQFF.

The chain joins TRBV7-2 to TRBJ1-1, with TRBD1 as a possible D gene (5 bases). CDR1 and CDR2 (germline): SGHTA, FQGNSA. The V end lost 5 bases, the J end lost 10 bases, and 17 bases lay between the germline ends. This CDR3 has 13 residues. DNA for the CDR3: TGTGCCAGCAGCACCGGGAGAGGGGATGGAGCTTTCTTT. This codes for CASSTGRGDGAFF.

Remarks on this clone: This specimen includes other DNA sequences encoding the same CDR3. The chain joins TRBV19 to TRBJ2-2; 11 positions match TRBD2. CDR1 is LNHDA, CDR2 SQIVND, per germline (reference sequence). The J segment lost 2 bases and the V segment lost 6 bases, leaving 2 bases of the junction unmatched. The CDR3 contains 15 residues. The DNA of the CDR3 is TGTGCCAGTAGGACTAGCGGGGTCAACACCGGGGAGCTGTTTTTT. It is translated as CASRTSGVNTGELFF.